This entry features one T cell receptor beta chain sequence. This specimen belongs to a study of graft-versus-host responses after intestinal transplantation. Study in general: The transplants performed in recipients were multivisceral, liver-intestinal, or isolated intestinal.

Only in-frame clones appear in the TCRdb table, and some are missing; sequencing was by immunoSEQ multiplex PCR. The sample carries roughly 12,000 clones, 65% to 85% recorded once. Germline V gives CDR1 LGHNA, CDR2 YNFKEQ. V was clipped by 1 base and J by 4 bases; unmatched bases: 2. The length of the CDR3 is 16 residues. The receptor was isolated from a human patient who received an intestinal transplant, so some T cells may come from the graft donor. The source was PBMCs, collected approximately 120 days after transplant. V and J are TRBV4-2 and TRBJ2-5; 14 bases match TRBD2. DNA of the CDR3: TGTGCCAGCAGCCAAGGGGGACTAGCGGGAGCAGAGACCCAGTACTTC. Encoded protein: CASSQGGLAGAETQYF.